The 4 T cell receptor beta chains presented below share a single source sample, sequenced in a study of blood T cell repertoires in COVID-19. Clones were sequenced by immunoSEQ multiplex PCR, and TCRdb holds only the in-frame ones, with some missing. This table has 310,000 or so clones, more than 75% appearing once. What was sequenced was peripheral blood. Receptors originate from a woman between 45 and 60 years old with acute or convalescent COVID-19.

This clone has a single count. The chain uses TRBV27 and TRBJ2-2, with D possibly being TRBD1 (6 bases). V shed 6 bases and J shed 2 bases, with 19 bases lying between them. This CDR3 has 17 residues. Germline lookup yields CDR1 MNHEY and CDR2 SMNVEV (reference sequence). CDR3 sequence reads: CASSRSPGQANTGELFF. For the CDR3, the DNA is TGTGCCAGCAGCCGGAGCCCGGGACAAGCTAACACCGGGGAGCTGTTTTTT.

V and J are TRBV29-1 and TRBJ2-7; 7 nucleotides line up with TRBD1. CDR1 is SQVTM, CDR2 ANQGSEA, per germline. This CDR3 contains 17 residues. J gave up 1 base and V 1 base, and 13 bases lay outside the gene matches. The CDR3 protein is CSVEVLLRDRVSYEQYF. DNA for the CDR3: TGCAGCGTTGAAGTCTTACTTCGCGACAGGGTATCCTACGAGCAGTACTTC.

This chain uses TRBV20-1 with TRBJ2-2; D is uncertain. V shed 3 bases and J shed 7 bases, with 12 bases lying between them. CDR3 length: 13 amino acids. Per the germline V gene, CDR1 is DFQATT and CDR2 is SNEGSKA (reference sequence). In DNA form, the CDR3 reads TGCAGTGCTAGTTTATTCCAGGTCGGGGAGCTGTTTTTT. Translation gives CSASLFQVGELFF.

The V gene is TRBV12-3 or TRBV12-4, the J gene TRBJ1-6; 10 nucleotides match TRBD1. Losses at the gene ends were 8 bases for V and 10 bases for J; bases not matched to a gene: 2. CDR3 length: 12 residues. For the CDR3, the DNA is TGTGCCAGCGGGACAGGGGTGTCACCCCTCCACTTT. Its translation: CASGTGVSPLHF.